This T cell receptor beta chain stems from a study of OX40 agonist ivuxolimab in advanced cancers. The study's findings and limits: Clonal expansion from baseline to week 6 occurred in both CD4+ and CD8+ T cells.

CDR3 length: 18 amino acids. Germline V CDR1 and CDR2: KGHSH, LQKENI. Trimming left V 4 bases short and J 0 bases short, with 19 bases between. A word on this clone: The antigen is undetermined.

Assay: immunoSEQ multiplex PCR; the TCRdb copy retains only in-frame clones and omits some. The sample shows 60,000 to 85,000 clones, 85% to 90% of them seen only once. The specimen comprised CD4+ or CD8+ T cells sorted from blood, sampled in a trial of the OX40 agonist ivuxolimab. This receptor was identified in an adult with an advanced solid tumor such as melanoma, head and neck, liver or kidney cancer. The chain has TRBV18 and TRBJ2-1; perhaps TRBD1 as D (5 bases). This chain's CDR3 is CASSRGRVRSLSYNEQFF. CDR3 in DNA: TGTGCCAGCTCACGAGGCAGGGTACGTAGCCTCTCCTACAATGAGCAGTTCTTC.